Below, one T cell receptor (beta chain) is given with its context. The CDR3 spans 14 residues. CDR1 and CDR2 (germline): SGHRS, YFSETQ. V was shortened by 4 bases and J by 10 bases, with 18 bases between the two germline ends. Random hexamers primed reverse transcription of about 0.45 to 1 ug RNA. TCRdb ran MiXCR on the immunoSEQ multiplex PCR reads and lists one entry per CDR3 protein. The data show 200,000 to 250,000 distinct CDR3 sequences, nearly 97% seen once. This record comes from a study of CD8 T cells in Susac syndrome. In the multiple sclerosis control group, patients were treatment-naive and had stable or active relapsing-remitting disease.

The receptor's source is a human donor with multiple sclerosis. The source material was CD4+ T cells from PBMCs. V usage is TRBV5-1 and J usage is TRBJ1-5; tentatively, D is TRBD1 (6 bases). CDR3 coding DNA: TGCGCCAGCAGCCAGGGACTACAGGGAGGACCCCAGCATTTT. Translation: CASSQGLQGGPQHF. The full variable domain, its missing parts supplied by reference TRBV5-1 and TRBJ1-5, is KAGVTQTPRYLIKTRGQQVTLSCSPISGHRSVSWYQQTPGQGLQFLFEYFSETQRNKGNFPGRFSGRQFSNSRSEMNVSTLELGDSALYLCASSQGLQGGPQHFGDGTRLSIL.